A single TCR beta chain is shown here with its context. The sample belongs to a study of blood T cell repertoires in COVID-19. The wider study: Samples representing acute and convalescent COVID-19 were sourced from the United States, Italy and Spain.

Those enrolled, adults aged about 18 to 89 years, came from 25 or so US areas. Grouping used clinical history reported by participants in a survey and questionnaire. Germline V gene data show CDR1 as KGHDR and CDR2 as SFDVKD. The CDR3 length is 13 residues. Trimming cost V 1 base and J 5 bases, with 7 bases left between them. Authors' methods: Nucleated cell number was recorded as an estimate derived from reference gene primer amplification. Sequencing used immunoSEQ multiplex PCR; TCRdb keeps in-frame clones, though not all of them. The V and J calls and clone size come from that table; D and trimming were worked out from the DNA. The table shows fewer than 350,000 clones, with around 90% occurring only once.

This TCR came from a young woman who had recovered from COVID-19. The V gene is TRBV24-1, the J gene TRBJ1-1; D is ambiguous. The sample taken for sequencing was PBMCs or T cells enriched from blood (not recorded which). The CDR3 DNA sequence: TGTGCCACCAGTGATTTTTCGGGGACTGAAGCTTTCTTT. Its protein is CATSDFSGTEAFF.